This T cell receptor (beta chain) originates from a study of blood T cell repertoires in COVID-19. Turning to the study itself: The study drew acute and convalescent COVID-19 samples from the United States, Italy and Spain. From T cells, B-cell-depleted T cells, or PBMCs came the material, which was cDNA or gDNA.

Germline loops: CDR1 LNHDA, CDR2 SQIVND (reference sequence). The CDR3 runs 14 residues. V lost 2 bases, J lost 5 bases, and 12 bases lay in between. This clone showed up just a few times. Using immunoSEQ multiplex PCR, the repertoire was profiled, and TCRdb retains in-frame clones only, with some absent. Of 190,000 or so clones in the sample, 78% were seen once. The sequenced material came from peripheral blood. The gene calls are TRBV19 and TRBJ1-2, with D uncertain. The sequence came from a woman of 80 years or more with active or convalescent COVID-19. Here the CDR3 DNA reads TGTGCCAGTAGTATAATCGGGAGAGGGTATGGCTACACCTTC. Its protein product is CASSIIGRGYGYTF.